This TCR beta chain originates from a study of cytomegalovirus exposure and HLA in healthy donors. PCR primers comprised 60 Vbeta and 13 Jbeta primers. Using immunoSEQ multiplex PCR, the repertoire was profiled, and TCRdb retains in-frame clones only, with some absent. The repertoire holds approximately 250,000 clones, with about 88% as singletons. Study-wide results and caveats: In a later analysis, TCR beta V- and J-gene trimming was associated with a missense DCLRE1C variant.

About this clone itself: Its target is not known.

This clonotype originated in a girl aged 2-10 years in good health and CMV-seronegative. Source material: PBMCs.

CDR3 DNA: TGCGCCAGCAGCTTTAAAATCGGGTCCGAACCCGCCTACGAGCAGTACTTC. Protein: CASSFKIGSEPAYEQYF. V usage is TRBV5-1 and J usage is TRBJ2-7, with D uncertain. Germline CDR1 is SGHRS and CDR2 is YFSETQ. The CDR3 is 17 amino acids. V was cut by 2 bases and J by 2 bases, with 20 bases left in between.